The 16 T cell receptor beta chains presented below share a single source sample, sequenced in a study of graft-versus-host responses after intestinal transplantation. Their specific antigens are unknown. Only in-frame clones appear in the TCRdb table, and some are missing; sequencing was by immunoSEQ multiplex PCR. The sample yields 75,000 to 100,000 clones, over 85% seen once. The sample was unstimulated CD8+ T cells sorted from spleen or lymph node cells, taken before intestinal transplant. The source of these receptors is a human donor who received an intestinal transplant.

V and J are TRBV10-3 and TRBJ2-7, with 16 bases that match TRBD2. V was pared by 3 bases and J by 4 bases, with 9 bases of the junction left unmatched. This CDR3 region has 18 residues. The germline CDR1 and CDR2 sequences are ENHRY and SYGVKD. The CDR3 DNA sequence: TGTGCCATCAGTGACTCCGGGACTAGCGGGGGGGCCTGGTACGAGCAGTACTTC. Translation gives CAISDSGTSGGAWYEQYF.

The gene calls are TRBV9 and TRBJ1-5; 9 bases fit TRBD1. Per the germline V gene, CDR1 is SGDLS and CDR2 is YYNGEE. CDR3 size: 16 residues. V was clipped by 4 bases and J by 3 bases; unmatched bases: 8. The CDR3 DNA is TGTGCCAGCAGCCCAGGGGGGGACAGGGACAATCAGCCCCAGCATTTT. Translating gives CASSPGGDRDNQPQHF.

The rearrangement joins TRBV7-6 to TRBJ2-1, with D perhaps matching TRBD1 (5 bases). The CDR3 runs to 13 residues. Germline CDR1 and CDR2: SGHVS and FNYEAQ. V gave up 7 bases and J gave up 8 bases, with 15 bases separating them. The CDR3 DNA reads TGTGCCAGCACAGACAGAGTGGCGGATGAGCAGTTCTTC. Translating gives CASTDRVADEQFF. Looking up the rest from reference TRBV7-6 and TRBJ2-1 gives the full variable domain: GAGVSQSPRYKVTKRGQDVALRCDPISGHVSLYWYRQALGQGPEFLTYFNYEAQQDKSGLPNDRFSAERPEGSISTLTIQRTEQRDSAMYRCASTDRVADEQFFGPGTRLTVL.

The genes are TRBV19 and TRBJ1-2; 8 nucleotides agree with TRBD1. V shed 3 bases and J 0 bases; nucleotides not matched to a gene: 3. CDR3 size: 15 residues. Looked up from germline, CDR1 is LNHDA and CDR2 is SQIVND (reference sequence). CDR3 residues: CASSMGTGANYGYTF. The DNA for the CDR3 is TGTGCCAGTAGTATGGGGACAGGAGCTAACTATGGCTACACCTTC.

This clone was detected a few times. The chain employs TRBV9 and TRBJ2-1, with TRBD2 identical over 11 bases. Per germline, CDR1 SGDLS and CDR2 YYNGEE. V trimming: 3 bases; J trimming: 7 bases; junction bases outside the gene matches: 12. This CDR3 comprises 17 residues. CDR3 residues: CASSAQIAGGNRNEQFF. In nucleotides, the CDR3 is TGTGCCAGCAGCGCTCAAATAGCGGGGGGGAATAGAAATGAGCAGTTCTTC.

CDR3 loop: CSVEFAEGFTGNTIYF. The CDR3 nucleotides are TGCAGCGTTGAATTTGCGGAGGGTTTCACTGGAAACACCATATATTTT. This chain links TRBV29-1 with TRBJ1-3, with D unclear. V shed 2 bases and J shed 2 bases, with 16 bases lying between them. There are 16 residues in the CDR3. Per the germline V gene, CDR1 is SQVTM and CDR2 is ANQGSEA.

The rearrangement uses TRBV11-2 and TRBJ2-2; TRBD1 agrees at 9 bases. The junction had 7 bases not matched to a gene; V was cut back by 8 bases and J by 3 bases. Germline assignment: CDR1 SGHAT and CDR2 FQNNGV. The CDR3 extends over 15 amino acids. CDR3 amino acids: CASWGGQGYTGELFF. In DNA, the CDR3 is TGTGCCAGCTGGGGGGGACAGGGTTACACCGGGGAGCTGTTTTTT.

J is TRBJ1-1 and V is TRBV30; 9 bases agree with TRBD1. This CDR3 is 14 amino acids long. V was pared by 3 bases and J by 1 base, with 3 bases of the junction left unmatched. Germline assignment: CDR1 GTSNPN and CDR2 SVGIG (reference sequence). The chain's CDR3 is CAWSTTGGNTEAFF. CDR3 bases: TGTGCCTGGAGCACGACAGGGGGGAACACTGAAGCTTTCTTT.

The chain has TRBV18 and TRBJ2-7; D might be TRBD2 (6 bases). Trimming took 4 bases from V and 3 from J, leaving 31 bases between them. Per the germline V gene, CDR1 is KGHSH and CDR2 is LQKENI. The CDR3 has 20 amino acids. The CDR3: CASSRSRLAGRSLGVYEQYF. The CDR3 DNA is TGTGCCAGCTCACGTTCGAGACTGGCGGGGCGCAGCCTGGGCGTCTACGAGCAGTACTTC.

This clone was counted a single time. This chain joins TRBV27 and TRBJ1-2; TRBD1 matches at 7 bases. This CDR3 spans 13 amino acids. Germline assignment: CDR1 MNHEY and CDR2 SMNVEV (reference sequence). Trimming removed 5 bases from V and 4 bases from J; junction bases left unmatched: 4. CDR3 in amino acids: CASSPTGAYGYTF. CDR3 DNA: TGTGCCAGCAGTCCCACAGGGGCCTATGGCTACACCTTC.

The chain links TRBV6-1 to TRBJ2-5; possible D gene TRBD1, 5 bases. Trimming took 4 bases from V and 0 from J, leaving 12 bases between them. The CDR3 runs to 15 residues. The germline V gene has CDR1 MNHNS and CDR2 SASEGT. DNA for the CDR3: TGTGCCAGCAGTGGGCCGACAGTGTACCAAGAGACCCAGTACTTC. It codes for CASSGPTVYQETQYF.

The chain carries TRBV19 and TRBJ2-3, with 7 bases fitting TRBD1. Trimming cost V 1 base and J 6 bases; bases outside gene matches: 4. Germline V gene lookup returns CDR1 LNHDA and CDR2 SQIVND (reference sequence). This CDR3 contains 14 residues. DNA of the CDR3: TGTGCCAGTAGTATAGGGGGACAGCTCGATACGCAGTATTTT. Encoded protein: CASSIGGQLDTQYF.

The V and J genes are TRBV28 and TRBJ1-6; D remains unclear. Germline CDR1 reads MDHEN; CDR2 reads SYDVKM. Between the trimmed V and J ends, which lost 1 base and 7 bases, there was a span of 8 bases. CDR3 size: 14 residues. This CDR3 is CASSLFAENSPLHF. DNA of the CDR3: TGTGCCAGCAGTTTATTTGCGGAGAATTCACCCCTCCACTTT. The entire variable domain, with the rest obtained from reference TRBV28 and TRBJ1-6, is as follows: DVKVTQSSRYLVKRTGEKVFLECVQDMDHENMFWYRQDPGLGLRLIYFSYDVKMKEKGDIPEGYSVSREKKERFSLILESASTNQTSMYLCASSLFAENSPLHFGNGTRLTVT.

The chain combines TRBV2 with TRBJ2-3; 8 bases fit TRBD1. Germline values: CDR1 SNHLY, CDR2 FYNNEI. This CDR3 is built from 20 residues. V lost 4 bases and J lost 1; bases outside the gene matches: 19. The CDR3 DNA reads as TGTGCCAGCAGTGTCCTGACAGGGGTCAGCACCCTCTCAGGCACAGATACGCAGTATTTT. Its protein is CASSVLTGVSTLSGTDTQYF.

The V and J genes are TRBV4-1 and TRBJ2-1; 9 nucleotides match TRBD1. V was clipped by 3 bases and J by 5 bases; unmatched bases: 8. The length of the CDR3 is 16 residues. Germline V gives CDR1 MGHRA, CDR2 YSYEKL. This chain's CDR3 is CASSHPKDRGDNEQFF. The CDR3 nucleotides read TGCGCCAGCAGCCACCCGAAGGACAGGGGTGACAATGAGCAGTTCTTC.

The chain couples TRBV7-8 to TRBJ2-7; a possible D gene is TRBD1 (5 bases). V was pared by 0 bases and J by 2 bases, with 8 bases between. The CDR3 runs 14 residues. From germline, CDR1 is SGHVS and CDR2 FQNEAQ. The CDR3 nucleotides are TGTGCCAGCAGCTTAGCTTCGACAGCCTACGAGCAGTACTTC. The encoded protein is CASSLASTAYEQYF.